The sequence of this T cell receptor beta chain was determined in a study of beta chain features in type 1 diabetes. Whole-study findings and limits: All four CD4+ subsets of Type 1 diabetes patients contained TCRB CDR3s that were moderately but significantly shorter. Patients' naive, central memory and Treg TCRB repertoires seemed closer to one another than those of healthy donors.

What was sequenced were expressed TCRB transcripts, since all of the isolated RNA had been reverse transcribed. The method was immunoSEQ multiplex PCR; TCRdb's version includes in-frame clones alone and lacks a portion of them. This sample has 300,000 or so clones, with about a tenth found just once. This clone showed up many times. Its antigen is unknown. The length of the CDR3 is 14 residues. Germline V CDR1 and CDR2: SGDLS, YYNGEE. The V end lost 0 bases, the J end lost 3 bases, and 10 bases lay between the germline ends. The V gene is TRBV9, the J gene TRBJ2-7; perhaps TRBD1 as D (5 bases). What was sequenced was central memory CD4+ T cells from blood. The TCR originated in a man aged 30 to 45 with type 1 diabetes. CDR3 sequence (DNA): TGTGCCAGCAGCGTAGCCCAGGGAAACTACGAGCAGTACTTC. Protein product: CASSVAQGNYEQYF.